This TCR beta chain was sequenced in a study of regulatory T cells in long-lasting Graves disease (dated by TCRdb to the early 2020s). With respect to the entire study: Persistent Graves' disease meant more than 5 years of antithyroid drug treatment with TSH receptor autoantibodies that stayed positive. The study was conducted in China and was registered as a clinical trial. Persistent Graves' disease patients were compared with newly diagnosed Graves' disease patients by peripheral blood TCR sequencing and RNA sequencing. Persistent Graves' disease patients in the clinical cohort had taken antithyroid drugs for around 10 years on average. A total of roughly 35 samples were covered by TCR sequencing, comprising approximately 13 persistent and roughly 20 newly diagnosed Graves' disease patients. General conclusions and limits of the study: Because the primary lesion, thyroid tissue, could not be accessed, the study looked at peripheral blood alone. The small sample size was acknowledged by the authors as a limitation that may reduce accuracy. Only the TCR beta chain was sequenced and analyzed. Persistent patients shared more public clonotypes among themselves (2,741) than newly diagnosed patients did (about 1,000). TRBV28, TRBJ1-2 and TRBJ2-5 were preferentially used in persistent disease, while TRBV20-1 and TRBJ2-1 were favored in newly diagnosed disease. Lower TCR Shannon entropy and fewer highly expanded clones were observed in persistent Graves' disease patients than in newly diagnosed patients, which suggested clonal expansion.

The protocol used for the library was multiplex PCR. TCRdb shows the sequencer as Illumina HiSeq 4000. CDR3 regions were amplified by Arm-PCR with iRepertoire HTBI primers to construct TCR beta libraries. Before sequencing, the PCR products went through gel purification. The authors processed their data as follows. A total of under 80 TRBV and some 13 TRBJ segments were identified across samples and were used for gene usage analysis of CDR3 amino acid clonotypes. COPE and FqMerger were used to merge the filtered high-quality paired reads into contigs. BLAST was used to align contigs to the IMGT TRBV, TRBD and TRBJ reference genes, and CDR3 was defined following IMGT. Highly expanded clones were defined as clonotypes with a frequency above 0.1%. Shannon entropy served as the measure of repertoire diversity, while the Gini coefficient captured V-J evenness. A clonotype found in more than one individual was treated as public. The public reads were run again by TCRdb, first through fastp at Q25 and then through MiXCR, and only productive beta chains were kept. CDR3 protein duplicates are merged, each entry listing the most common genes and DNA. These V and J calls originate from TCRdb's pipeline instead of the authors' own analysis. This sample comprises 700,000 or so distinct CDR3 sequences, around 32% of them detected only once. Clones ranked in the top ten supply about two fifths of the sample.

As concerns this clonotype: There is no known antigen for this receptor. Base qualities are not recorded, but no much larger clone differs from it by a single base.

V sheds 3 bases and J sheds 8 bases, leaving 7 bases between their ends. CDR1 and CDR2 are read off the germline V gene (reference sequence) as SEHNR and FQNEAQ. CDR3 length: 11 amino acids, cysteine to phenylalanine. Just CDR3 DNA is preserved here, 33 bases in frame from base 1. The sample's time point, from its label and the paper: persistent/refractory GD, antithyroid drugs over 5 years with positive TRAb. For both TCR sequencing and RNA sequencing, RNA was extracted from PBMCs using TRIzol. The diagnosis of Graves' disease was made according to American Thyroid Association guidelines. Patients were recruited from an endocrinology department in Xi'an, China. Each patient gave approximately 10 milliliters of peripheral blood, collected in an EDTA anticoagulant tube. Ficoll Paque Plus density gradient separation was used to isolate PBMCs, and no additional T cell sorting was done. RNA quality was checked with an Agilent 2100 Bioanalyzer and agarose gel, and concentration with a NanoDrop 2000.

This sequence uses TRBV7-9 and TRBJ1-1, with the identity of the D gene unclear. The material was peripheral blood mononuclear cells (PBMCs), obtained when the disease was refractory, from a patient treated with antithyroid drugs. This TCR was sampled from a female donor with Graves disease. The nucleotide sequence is TGTGCCAGCAGCTTGAGGATAGAAGCTTTCTTT. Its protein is CASSLRIEAFF.